This T cell receptor beta chain originates from a study of blood T cells in healthy people across ages. To note about this clonotype: Its antigen is undetermined.

Study-wide findings and caveats: Donor CMV infection status was unknown, possibly confounding age-related changes in expanded clonotypes.

V dropped 1 base and J dropped 0 bases, with 10 bases sitting between them. Germline CDR1 reads SEHNR; CDR2 reads FQNEAQ (reference sequence). This CDR3 comprises 15 residues. A second PCR of about 7 to 11 cycles used a sample-barcoded 5' primer and a J-beta primer mix. A 12-random-nucleotide template-switch adaptor tagged each cDNA molecule. TCRdb analysed the 5' RACE reads with MiXCR anew, one entry per CDR3 protein. This sample has about a million distinct CDR3 sequences, with about 48% found just once. The chain uses TRBV7-9 and TRBJ2-7, with TRBD1 as a possible D gene (6 bases). The receptor comes from a man aged 30 to 39 in good health. Sequenced material: blood. The CDR3 DNA reads TGTGCCAGCAGCTTAGACAGGGTCTTCTCCTACGAGCAGTACTTC. This sequence encodes CASSLDRVFSYEQYF.